Listed below are T cell receptor beta chains from one sample, sequenced in a study of blood T cell repertoires in COVID-19. Profiled with immunoSEQ multiplex PCR; TCRdb holds only in-frame clones, not every one. The sample shows around 300,000 clones, around nine tenths of them seen only once. Sequencing used PBMCs or T cells enriched from blood (not recorded which). The origin of the receptors is a woman between 18 and 29 years old who had recovered from COVID-19. The CDR3 runs from the conserved cysteine through the conserved F or W. The order of the fields is D gene, J gene, V gene, clone size, CDR3 protein, CDR3 DNA. The D gene is left open where the match is weak. A clone size is listed for some rows: how often the clone was seen (once, few, many), or a class if it is expanded.

d_gene: TRBD1; j_gene: TRBJ1-5; v_gene: TRBV5-8; abundance: .; CDR3aa: CASSPGTASYSNQPQHF; CDR3nt: TGTGCCAGCAGCCCAGGGACAGCTTCATATAGCAATCAGCCCCAGCATTTT
d_gene: .; j_gene: TRBJ2-7; v_gene: TRBV11-2; abundance: .; CDR3aa: CASSLVQGSFAYEQYF; CDR3nt: TGTGCCAGCAGCTTAGTCCAGGGTAGTTTCGCTTACGAGCAGTACTTC
d_gene: .; j_gene: TRBJ1-1; v_gene: TRBV18; abundance: .; CDR3aa: CASSQLGSHTEAFF; CDR3nt: TGTGCCAGCTCACAGCTCGGGAGTCACACTGAAGCTTTCTTT
d_gene: .; j_gene: TRBJ1-5; v_gene: TRBV7-9; abundance: .; CDR3aa: CASSLAGSEQPQHF; CDR3nt: TGTGCCAGCAGCTTAGCGGGGAGTGAACAGCCCCAGCATTTT
d_gene: .; j_gene: TRBJ2-5; v_gene: TRBV28; abundance: .; CDR3aa: CASMGGHQETQYF; CDR3nt: TGTGCCAGCATGGGGGGGCACCAAGAGACCCAGTACTTC
d_gene: TRBD1; j_gene: TRBJ1-2; v_gene: TRBV5-1; abundance: .; CDR3aa: CASSFPGGYGYTF; CDR3nt: TGCGCCAGCAGCTTCCCAGGGGGATATGGCTACACCTTC
d_gene: TRBD1; j_gene: TRBJ1-2; v_gene: TRBV19; abundance: .; CDR3aa: CASSILPGQVVGTF; CDR3nt: TGTGCCAGTAGTATACTACCGGGACAGGTGGTCGGCACCTTC
d_gene: TRBD1; j_gene: TRBJ2-7; v_gene: TRBV13; abundance: .; CDR3aa: CASSLGQGALYEQYF; CDR3nt: TGTGCCAGCAGCCTGGGCCAGGGGGCCCTCTACGAGCAGTACTTC
d_gene: .; j_gene: TRBJ2-2; v_gene: TRBV5-4; abundance: .; CDR3aa: CASSALGGGYTGELFF; CDR3nt: TGTGCCAGCAGCGCTCTGGGGGGAGGCTACACCGGGGAGCTGTTTTTT
d_gene: .; j_gene: TRBJ1-4; v_gene: TRBV3-1/TRBV3-2; abundance: .; CDR3aa: CASSLQGQNGEKLFF; CDR3nt: TGTGCCAGCAGCCTACAGGGCCAAAATGGTGAAAAACTGTTTTTT
d_gene: .; j_gene: TRBJ1-5; v_gene: TRBV6-2/TRBV6-3; abundance: .; CDR3aa: CASSRGQPQHF; CDR3nt: TGTGCCAGCAGTCGGGGTCAGCCCCAGCATTTT
d_gene: TRBD2; j_gene: TRBJ2-1; v_gene: TRBV5-1; abundance: .; CDR3aa: CASSLVLAGGYNEQFF; CDR3nt: TGCGCCAGCAGCTTGGTCCTAGCGGGAGGTTACAATGAGCAGTTCTTC
d_gene: TRBD2; j_gene: TRBJ2-2; v_gene: TRBV7-6; abundance: .; CDR3aa: CASSPLAGGNTGELFF; CDR3nt: TGTGCCAGCAGCCCTCTAGCGGGAGGGAACACCGGGGAGCTGTTTTTT
d_gene: .; j_gene: TRBJ2-4; v_gene: TRBV11-2; abundance: .; CDR3aa: CASSGSGVAKNIQYF; CDR3nt: TGTGCCAGCAGCGGATCAGGGGTGGCCAAAAACATTCAGTACTTC
d_gene: TRBD1; j_gene: TRBJ1-2; v_gene: TRBV25-1; abundance: .; CDR3aa: CASSEWSGQTIYGYTF; CDR3nt: TGTGCCAGCAGTGAATGGTCGGGACAGACTATCTATGGCTACACCTTC
d_gene: TRBD2; j_gene: TRBJ2-5; v_gene: TRBV5-1; abundance: .; CDR3aa: CASSSTGTSQTQYF; CDR3nt: TGCGCCAGCAGCTCGACCGGGACTAGCCAGACCCAGTACTTC
d_gene: .; j_gene: TRBJ1-2; v_gene: TRBV18; abundance: few; CDR3aa: CASSPSSGFDGYTF; CDR3nt: TGTGCCAGCTCACCATCTTCGGGGTTCGACGGCTACACCTTC
d_gene: .; j_gene: TRBJ1-5; v_gene: TRBV6-1; abundance: .; CDR3aa: CASSERSNQPQHF; CDR3nt: TGTGCCAGCAGTGAAAGGAGTAATCAGCCCCAGCATTTT
d_gene: .; j_gene: TRBJ2-1; v_gene: TRBV7-3; abundance: .; CDR3aa: CASSLGLYNEQFF; CDR3nt: TGTGCCAGCAGCTTAGGCCTGTACAATGAGCAGTTCTTC
d_gene: TRBD1; j_gene: TRBJ1-5; v_gene: TRBV4-2; abundance: once; CDR3aa: CASSRVTGSYQPQHF; CDR3nt: TGTGCCAGCAGCCGGGTGACAGGGAGCTATCAGCCCCAGCATTTT
d_gene: TRBD2; j_gene: TRBJ2-5; v_gene: TRBV5-5; abundance: .; CDR3aa: CASSASGRREETQYF; CDR3nt: TGTGCCAGCAGTGCTAGCGGGAGAAGGGAAGAGACCCAGTACTTC
d_gene: .; j_gene: TRBJ2-2; v_gene: TRBV6-5; abundance: .; CDR3aa: CASSYGLAGTGELFF; CDR3nt: TGTGCCAGCAGTTACGGCTTGGCGGGGACCGGGGAGCTGTTTTTT
d_gene: TRBD2; j_gene: TRBJ2-5; v_gene: TRBV3-1/TRBV3-2; abundance: .; CDR3aa: CASSQGVLAGLREETQYF; CDR3nt: TGTGCCAGCAGCCAAGGAGTACTAGCGGGCCTACGGGAAGAGACCCAGTACTTC
d_gene: .; j_gene: TRBJ2-7; v_gene: TRBV5-1; abundance: once; CDR3aa: CASSLGLPNSYEQYF; CDR3nt: TGCGCCAGCAGCTTAGGACTCCCTAACTCCTACGAGCAGTACTTC
d_gene: TRBD1; j_gene: TRBJ1-3; v_gene: TRBV28; abundance: .; CDR3aa: CASSKQGAGNTIYF; CDR3nt: TGTGCCAGCAGCAAACAGGGGGCTGGAAACACCATATATTTT
d_gene: TRBD1; j_gene: TRBJ2-7; v_gene: TRBV28; abundance: .; CDR3aa: CASSFEDREQYF; CDR3nt: TGTGCCAGCAGTTTCGAGGACAGGGAGCAGTACTTC
d_gene: .; j_gene: TRBJ2-3; v_gene: TRBV5-1; abundance: many; CDR3aa: CASSFRGGALDTQYF; CDR3nt: TGCGCCAGCAGCTTTCGAGGGGGGGCTTTAGATACGCAGTATTTT
d_gene: .; j_gene: TRBJ2-3; v_gene: TRBV15; abundance: .; CDR3aa: CATSRGGGPGPAADTQYF; CDR3nt: TGTGCCACCAGCAGAGGAGGGGGTCCGGGCCCGGCGGCCGATACGCAGTATTTT
d_gene: TRBD1; j_gene: TRBJ2-2; v_gene: TRBV29-1; abundance: .; CDR3aa: CSAKDRAFTGELFF; CDR3nt: TGCAGCGCGAAGGACAGGGCATTCACCGGGGAGCTGTTTTTT
d_gene: .; j_gene: TRBJ1-3; v_gene: TRBV28; abundance: .; CDR3aa: CASSSFVGSSGNTIYF; CDR3nt: TGTGCCAGCAGTTCCTTCGTAGGGAGCTCTGGAAACACCATATATTTT
d_gene: .; j_gene: TRBJ1-4; v_gene: TRBV7-2; abundance: .; CDR3aa: CASSMNRQFQHEKLFF; CDR3nt: TGTGCCAGCAGCATGAATAGACAATTCCAGCATGAAAAACTGTTTTTT
d_gene: .; j_gene: TRBJ1-1; v_gene: TRBV30; abundance: .; CDR3aa: CAWGIRANTEAFF; CDR3nt: TGTGCCTGGGGGATCAGGGCTAACACTGAAGCTTTCTTT
d_gene: TRBD2; j_gene: TRBJ2-5; v_gene: TRBV28; abundance: .; CDR3aa: CASSFASGRARQETQYF; CDR3nt: TGTGCCAGCAGTTTCGCTAGCGGGAGGGCGCGGCAAGAGACCCAGTACTTC
d_gene: TRBD1; j_gene: TRBJ1-1; v_gene: TRBV7-3; abundance: many; CDR3aa: CASSLTGVTEAFF; CDR3nt: TGTGCCAGCAGTTTGACAGGGGTTACTGAAGCTTTCTTT
d_gene: .; j_gene: TRBJ1-1; v_gene: TRBV29-1; abundance: .; CDR3aa: CSVRDTEAFF; CDR3nt: TGCAGCGTTCGGGACACTGAAGCTTTCTTT
d_gene: TRBD2; j_gene: TRBJ2-1; v_gene: TRBV7-2; abundance: .; CDR3aa: CASSPIIAGPYNEQFF; CDR3nt: TGTGCCAGCAGCCCAATAATAGCGGGACCCTACAATGAGCAGTTCTTC